This is a list of T cell receptor beta chains from one sample in a study of blood T cell repertoires in COVID-19. Generated by immunoSEQ multiplex PCR, the TCRdb table keeps only in-frame clones and is missing some. This sample has 120,000 or so clones, with 80% to 90% found just once. Sample: peripheral blood. The receptors were sampled from a man between 65 and 85 years old with active or convalescent COVID-19. Each CDR3 is given with its conserved first and last residue. Each record gives: D gene, clone size, J gene, V gene, CDR3 protein, CDR3 DNA. D genes are given only for firm matches. Only some rows state a clone size, as once, few, many or a class for expanded clones.

TRBD1	-	TRBJ1-4	TRBV7-2	CASSSRQGFYPTNEKLFF	TGTGCCAGCAGCTCTCGACAGGGGTTTTATCCAACTAATGAAAAACTGTTTTTT
-	once	TRBJ2-4	TRBV18	CASSPSDTNIQYF	TGTGCCAGCTCACCTTCAGACACAAACATTCAGTACTTC
TRBD2	-	TRBJ2-5	TRBV3-1/TRBV3-2	CASTPRGTSRQETQYF	TGTGCCAGCACCCCGCGGGGGACTTCTCGACAAGAGACCCAGTACTTC
TRBD2	-	TRBJ2-2	TRBV2	CASKSTSGRSTGELFF	TGTGCCAGCAAAAGCACTAGCGGGAGGTCCACCGGGGAGCTGTTTTTT
-	-	TRBJ2-5	TRBV2	CASSEGVYGTQYF	TGTGCCAGCAGTGAAGGCGTGTACGGGACCCAGTACTTC
TRBD2	-	TRBJ2-3	TRBV2	CASRRGLAGFTDTQYF	TGTGCCAGCAGGAGGGGACTAGCGGGGTTTACAGATACGCAGTATTTT
TRBD1	-	TRBJ2-1	TRBV5-1	CASRNRQGTSEQFF	TGCGCCAGCAGAAATAGACAGGGTACTAGTGAGCAGTTCTTC
-	once	TRBJ2-1	TRBV20-1	CSASHRENEQFF	TGCAGTGCTAGTCACCGTGAGAATGAGCAGTTCTTC
TRBD1	-	TRBJ2-7	TRBV7-9	CASSLAGDRGRYEQYF	TGTGCCAGCAGCTTAGCTGGGGACAGGGGGCGTTACGAGCAGTACTTC
-	-	TRBJ2-5	TRBV19	CASSYRDETQYF	TGTGCCAGTAGCTACAGGGATGAGACCCAGTACTTC
TRBD2	-	TRBJ2-7	TRBV3-1/TRBV3-2	CASSPGEGPPYEQYF	TGTGCCAGCAGCCCTGGGGAGGGGCCCCCCTACGAGCAGTACTTC
TRBD1	-	TRBJ2-3	TRBV3-1/TRBV3-2	CASSPRDRGTDTQYF	TGTGCCAGCAGCCCCCGGGACAGGGGGACAGATACGCAGTATTTT
-	-	TRBJ2-7	TRBV4-2	CASSQDGTSSYEQYF	TGTGCCAGCAGCCAAGACGGAACTAGCTCCTACGAGCAGTACTTC
TRBD1	-	TRBJ2-1	TRBV19	CASSLRTGWNEQFF	TGTGCCAGTAGTCTTAGGACAGGTTGGAATGAGCAGTTCTTC
-	-	TRBJ2-7	TRBV9	CANGSDTRGSYEQYF	TGTGCCAACGGCTCGGACACCCGGGGGTCTTACGAGCAGTACTTC
-	-	TRBJ2-3	TRBV28	CANSKGSGADTQYF	TGTGCCAACTCAAAGGGTAGCGGTGCAGATACGCAGTATTTT
TRBD1	-	TRBJ1-4	TRBV5-1	CASSLTSMEGAEKLFF	TGCGCCAGCAGCTTGACTAGTATGGAGGGGGCTGAAAAACTGTTTTTT
-	-	TRBJ1-1	TRBV19	CASSIFRNTEAFF	TGTGCCAGTAGTATCTTCAGGAACACTGAAGCTTTCTTT